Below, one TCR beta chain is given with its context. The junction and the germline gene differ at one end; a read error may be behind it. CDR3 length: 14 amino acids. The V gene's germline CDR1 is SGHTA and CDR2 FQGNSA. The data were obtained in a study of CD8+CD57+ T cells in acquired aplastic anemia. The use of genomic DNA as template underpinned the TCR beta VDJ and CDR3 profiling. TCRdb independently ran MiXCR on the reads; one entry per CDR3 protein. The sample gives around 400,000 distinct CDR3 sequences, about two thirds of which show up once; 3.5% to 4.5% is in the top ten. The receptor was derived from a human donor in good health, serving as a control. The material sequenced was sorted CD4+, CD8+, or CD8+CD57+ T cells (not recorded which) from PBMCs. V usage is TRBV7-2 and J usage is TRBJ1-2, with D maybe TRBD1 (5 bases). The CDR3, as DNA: TGTGCCAGCAGTGAACCAGGGCGCGGCTATGGCCACACCTTC. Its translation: CASSEPGRGYGHTF.